This is a list of T cell receptor beta chains from one sample in a study of blood T cells in healthy people across ages. TCRdb recomputed calls from the 5' RACE reads with MiXCR, one row per CDR3 protein. The repertoire includes 700,000 to 900,000 distinct CDR3 sequences, about 53% of them detected once, and approximately 40% sits in the top ten. The specimen sequenced was blood. These receptor sequences come from a man older than 75 in good health. Both conserved end residues are part of each CDR3. D genes are given only for firm matches. Part of the rows lack a size; the others show once, few, many or a class for expanded clones.

TRBV11-2	.	TRBJ1-1	once	CASSVSGTQNTEAFF	TGTGCCAGCAGCGTTTCCGGGACACAGAACACTGAAGCTTTCTTT
TRBV5-1	TRBD1	TRBJ1-4	.	CASSLERDRGEKLFF	TGCGCCAGCAGCTTGGAGCGGGACAGGGGTGAAAAACTGTTTTTT
TRBV21-1	.	TRBJ1-2	.	CASSKGPSDRGRHYGYTF	TGTGCCAGCAGCAAGGGTCCTTCCGACAGGGGGAGACACTATGGCTACACCTTC
TRBV20-1	TRBD1	TRBJ2-1	.	CSARGQGAPNEQFF	TGCAGTGCTAGAGGTCAGGGGGCTCCCAATGAGCAGTTCTTC
TRBV9	.	TRBJ1-1	.	CASSPRGSGAFMYTEAFF	TGTGCCAGCAGCCCCCGAGGGTCCGGTGCGTTTATGTACACTGAAGCTTTCTTT
TRBV3-1	TRBD2	TRBJ2-3	.	CASSQDWLAGNEYF	TGTGCCAGCAGCCAAGATTGGCTAGCGGGAAACGAGTATTTT
TRBV24-1	TRBD2	TRBJ2-7	few	CATTTGTRIHEQYF	TGTGCCACCACTACCGGGACTAGAATACACGAGCAGTACTTC
TRBV5-1	.	TRBJ2-7	.	CASSLILDSGEQYF	TGCGCCAGCAGTTTGATCTTGGACAGTGGCGAGCAGTACTTC
TRBV7-9	.	TRBJ2-1	.	CASSIQGNEQFF	TGTGCCAGCAGCATACAGGGTAATGAGCAGTTCTTC
TRBV24-1	TRBD1	TRBJ2-1	few	CATSDPRQGGNEQFF	TGTGCCACCAGTGATCCCCGACAGGGTGGGAATGAGCAGTTCTTC
TRBV20-1	TRBD1	TRBJ1-2	.	CSPEGQGRVGYTF	TGCAGCCCGGAGGGACAGGGGAGGGTCGGCTACACCTTC
TRBV7-9	.	TRBJ2-5	few	CASSLPPGRKQETQYF	TGTGCCAGCAGCTTACCCCCGGGACGGAAACAAGAGACCCAGTACTTC
TRBV2	.	TRBJ2-5	few	CASIGSGETQYF	TGTGCCAGCATCGGTAGTGGAGAGACCCAGTACTTC
TRBV29-1	.	TRBJ2-1	.	CSVGDPRWGEQFF	TGCAGCGTTGGAGATCCCCGGTGGGGTGAGCAGTTCTTC
TRBV13	.	TRBJ2-7	.	CASSRRDVSKEQYF	TGTGCCAGCAGCCGACGGGACGTGTCGAAAGAGCAGTACTTC
TRBV7-2	TRBD2	TRBJ2-1	.	CASSTGLASSYNEQFF	TGTGCCAGCAGCACTGGACTAGCGAGCTCCTACAATGAGCAGTTCTTC
TRBV28	.	TRBJ2-7	.	CASRLEPGIYEQYF	TGTGCCAGCAGGTTGGAGCCAGGGATCTACGAGCAGTACTTC
TRBV28	.	TRBJ2-7	many	CASSLDYEQYF	TGTGCCAGCAGCCTCGACTACGAGCAGTACTTC
TRBV2	.	TRBJ2-5	.	CASVRDRLAEPQETQYF	TGTGCCAGCGTGAGGGACCGGTTAGCGGAGCCTCAAGAGACCCAGTACTTC
TRBV20-1	TRBD1	TRBJ2-3	.	CSARTGTGLGRYAYF	TGCAGTGCGAGAACTGGGACAGGGTTAGGCAGATACGCGTATTTT
TRBV5-1	.	TRBJ2-5	few	CASSPQTAGTLRAETQYF	TGCGCCAGCAGCCCGCAAACCGCGGGGACCCTACGGGCAGAGACCCAGTACTTC
TRBV6-2/TRBV6-3	.	TRBJ2-7	.	CASKQGTHEQYF	TGTGCCAGCAAGCAGGGCACCCACGAGCAGTACTTC
TRBV7-9	TRBD1	TRBJ2-7	.	CASSSPGTGRVEQYF	TGTGCCAGCAGCTCCCCCGGGACAGGGAGGGTCGAGCAGTACTTC
TRBV9	.	TRBJ1-2	few	CASSAYGTTNYGYTF	TGTGCCAGCAGCGCTTACGGGACAACTAACTATGGCTACACCTTC
TRBV7-9	TRBD1	TRBJ2-1	few	CASSPAPGGWNEQFF	TGTGCCAGCAGCCCAGCCCCAGGGGGCTGGAATGAGCAGTTCTTC
TRBV2	.	TRBJ2-4	.	CASSERPQNIQYF	TGTGCCAGCAGTGAACGGCCTCAAAACATTCAGTACTTC
TRBV27	.	TRBJ2-7	once	CASRRMGGVYEQYF	TGTGCCAGCAGGCGCATGGGGGGTGTCTACGAGCAGTACTTC
TRBV29-1	.	TRBJ2-3	once	CSVDVGESQYF	TGCAGCGTTGATGTAGGGGAGAGTCAGTATTTT
TRBV20-1	TRBD2	TRBJ2-4	few	CSAITSGSGNIQYF	TGCAGTGCCATAACTAGCGGGAGCGGAAACATTCAGTACTTC
TRBV6-7	.	TRBJ2-6	.	CASSYRGQILSGANVLTF	TGTGCCAGCAGTTACAGAGGACAGATACTCTCTGGGGCCAACGTCCTGACTTTC
TRBV10-3	.	TRBJ2-7	few	CAISARASSYEQYF	TGTGCCATCAGTGCTCGGGCCAGCTCCTACGAGCAGTACTTC
TRBV27	.	TRBJ1-1	.	CASSPIGNTEAFF	TGTGCCAGCAGTCCTATAGGGAACACTGAAGCTTTCTTT
TRBV20-1	TRBD1	TRBJ2-7	few	CSAKRQGAGEQYF	TGCAGTGCTAAAAGACAGGGGGCAGGCGAGCAGTACTTC
TRBV2	.	TRBJ1-1	.	CASTLRTEAFF	TGTGCCAGCACTTTACGCACTGAAGCTTTCTTT